The present entry profiles one T cell receptor beta chain with its context. Its antigen is unidentified. This specimen comes from a study of fetal regulatory T cell absence and autoimmunity. Broader study findings: In IPEX, the enrichment was taken to support antigen-driven autoimmunity before birth. Pancreas and cord blood did not differ much in TRB family usage.

The germline gives CDR1 MNHNY, CDR2 SVGAGI (reference sequence). Trimming cost V 7 bases and J 5 bases, with 20 bases left between them. The CDR3 runs to 15 residues. TCRdb's table, derived via immunoSEQ multiplex PCR, lists solely in-frame clones and lacks some. The data hold approximately 94,000 clones, with around 72% observed a single time. The specimen was pancreas tissue. The chain recombines TRBV6-6 with TRBJ1-1; D perhaps matches TRBD1 (6 bases). This receptor was taken from a male donor with IPEX syndrome. This chain's CDR3 is CASKGDWGGWTEAFF. CDR3 DNA sequence: TGTGCCAGCAAGGGGGATTGGGGGGGATGGACTGAAGCTTTCTTT.